The source of this TCR beta chain is a study of technical replicates of blood from four donors. V lost 0 bases to trimming and J lost 4 bases, with 5 bases between them. Germline V gene lookup returns CDR1 SGHDT and CDR2 YYEEEE. The CDR3 has 13 amino acids. TCRdb's table, derived via immunoSEQ multiplex PCR, lists solely in-frame clones and lacks some. The sample includes approximately 15,000 clones, about 82% of them seen just once. The chain has TRBV5-6 and TRBJ1-5; D is unclear. What was sequenced was PBMCs. The receptor comes from a human donor in good health. In DNA form, the CDR3 reads TGTGCCAGCAGCTTGGACGGGAATCAGCCCCAGCATTTT. It specifies CASSLDGNQPQHF. Full variable domain (outside the CDR3, taken from reference TRBV5-6 and TRBJ1-5): DAGVTQSPTHLIKTRGQQVTLRCSPKSGHDTVSWYQQALGQGPQFIFQYYEEEERQRGNFPDRFSGHQFPNYSSELNVNALLLGDSALYLCASSLDGNQPQHFGDGTRLSIL.